A selection of T cell receptor beta chains follows, all from one sample in a study of cytomegalovirus exposure and HLA in healthy donors. Some clones are missing from TCRdb's copy, which holds only in-frame ones; the method was immunoSEQ multiplex PCR. The sample has 150,000 or so clones; roughly 84% are singletons. The specimen sequenced was PBMCs. All receptors derive from a boy between 2 and 10 years old in good health and CMV-seronegative. Each CDR3 is given with its conserved first and last residue. D genes are given only for firm matches. Clone size is not always given. Where it is, it says once, few, many or a class for expanded clones.

J gene	D gene	CDR3 length	clone size	V gene	CDR3 protein	CDR3 DNA
TRBJ2-1	TRBD2	16	-	TRBV11-2	CASEPYRLAGEWEQFF	TGTGCCAGCGAACCTTATAGACTAGCGGGAGAGTGGGAGCAGTTCTTC
TRBJ1-1	-	14	-	TRBV27	CASSLTTGLTEAFF	TGTGCCAGCAGTTTAACTACAGGGCTCACTGAAGCTTTCTTT
TRBJ2-5	-	16	-	TRBV27	CASSLLPRARGETQYF	TGTGCCAGCAGTTTATTACCCAGGGCTAGGGGGGAGACCCAGTACTTC
TRBJ1-1	TRBD1	14	-	TRBV9	CASSVEGTGDEAFF	TGTGCCAGCAGCGTAGAAGGGACAGGGGACGAGGCTTTCTTT
TRBJ2-7	-	16	-	TRBV5-6	CASSLHRLLSSYEQYF	TGTGCCAGCAGCTTACACAGGTTATTAAGCTCCTACGAGCAGTACTTC
TRBJ2-7	-	12	few	TRBV10-2	CASKDTFYEQYF	TGCGCCAGCAAGGACACGTTCTACGAGCAGTACTTC
TRBJ2-5	-	16	-	TRBV19	CASSIGKRVIQETQYF	TGTGCCAGTAGTATCGGTAAGCGGGTGATCCAAGAGACCCAGTACTTC
TRBJ1-5	-	14	-	TRBV30	CAWSAGKSNQPQHF	TGTGCCTGGAGTGCCGGGAAGAGCAATCAGCCCCAGCATTTT
TRBJ2-5	-	15	-	TRBV7-6	CASSPSVTGAETQYF	TGTGCCAGCAGCCCCAGTGTGACGGGAGCGGAGACCCAGTACTTC
TRBJ2-3	TRBD2	15	-	TRBV5-1	CASRLAGESTDTQYF	TGCGCCAGCAGGCTAGCGGGAGAGTCGACAGATACGCAGTATTTT
TRBJ2-7	-	15	-	TRBV5-6	CASRGLTGAPYEQYF	TGTGCCAGCAGAGGGCTAACGGGAGCTCCCTACGAGCAGTACTTC
TRBJ2-1	-	13	-	TRBV10-3	CAISAHSYNEQFF	TGTGCCATCAGTGCGCACAGCTACAATGAGCAGTTCTTC
TRBJ2-7	TRBD1	13	-	TRBV6-4	CASPTGWTYEQYF	TGTGCCAGCCCGACAGGGTGGACCTACGAGCAGTACTTC
TRBJ1-4	TRBD1	14	-	TRBV4-2	CASSRGPGGEKLFF	TGTGCCAGCAGCCGCGGGCCAGGGGGCGAAAAACTGTTTTTT
TRBJ2-7	TRBD2	15	few	TRBV30	CVWSRGGLAGDEQYF	TGTGTCTGGAGTAGAGGAGGACTAGCGGGAGACGAGCAGTACTTC
TRBJ2-7	-	15	-	TRBV2	CASSADRSGSYEQYF	TGTGCCAGCAGTGCTGACCGCTCAGGATCCTACGAGCAGTACTTC
TRBJ2-2	-	14	few	TRBV5-1	CASRLGTNTGELFF	TGCGCCAGCAGACTAGGAACAAACACCGGGGAGCTGTTTTTT
TRBJ2-1	TRBD2	13	-	TRBV2	CASSGLAGNEQFF	TGTGCCAGCAGTGGACTAGCGGGTAATGAGCAGTTCTTC
TRBJ2-6	-	15	few	TRBV2	CASSASVSGANVLTF	TGTGCCAGCAGTGCCTCCGTTTCTGGGGCCAACGTCCTGACTTTC
TRBJ2-1	-	13	-	TRBV29-1	CSGERASYNEQFF	TGCAGCGGGGAGCGGGCCTCCTACAATGAGCAGTTCTTC
TRBJ2-2	-	15	-	TRBV19	CASFPPGRDTGELFF	TGTGCCAGCTTCCCTCCGGGCAGGGACACCGGGGAGCTGTTTTTT
TRBJ1-1	TRBD1	15	-	TRBV6-5	CASSYEQGANTEAFF	TGTGCCAGCAGTTACGAACAGGGGGCTAACACTGAAGCTTTCTTT
TRBJ2-1	-	15	once	TRBV5-1	CASNPGRGKYNEQFF	TGCGCCAGCAACCCTGGGCGGGGCAAATACAATGAGCAGTTCTTC
TRBJ2-1	TRBD1	16	-	TRBV28	CASSSNGQVAYNEQFF	TGTGCCAGCAGCTCGAATGGACAGGTAGCCTACAATGAGCAGTTCTTC
TRBJ2-1	-	13	-	TRBV7-9	CASSSRTTGEQFF	TGTGCCAGCAGCTCCCGGACCACAGGTGAGCAGTTCTTC
TRBJ1-4	TRBD1	14	-	TRBV2	CASREAGQGRKLFF	TGTGCCAGCAGGGAGGCGGGACAGGGGCGAAAACTGTTTTTT
TRBJ2-6	TRBD1	21	-	TRBV5-1	CASSSLGALRKTGAGANVLTF	TGCGCCAGCAGCTCACTGGGTGCCCTCCGCAAAACAGGGGCTGGGGCCAACGTCCTGACTTTC
TRBJ2-3	-	13	-	TRBV6-5	CASSPGSTDTQYF	TGTGCCAGCAGTCCCGGGTCCACAGATACGCAGTATTTT
TRBJ1-1	-	15	-	TRBV25-1	CASSELAQMNTEAFF	TGTGCCAGCAGTGAATTGGCCCAGATGAACACTGAAGCTTTCTTT
TRBJ1-4	TRBD1	19	-	TRBV15	CATSRDSGTGSLRDEKLFF	TGTGCCACCAGCAGAGACTCCGGGACAGGGTCCCTAAGGGATGAAAAACTGTTTTTT
TRBJ1-4	-	17	-	TRBV19	CASSPVGPQGPTSGLFF	TGTGCCAGTAGTCCAGTAGGGCCGCAGGGTCCAACTTCGGGACTGTTTTTT
TRBJ2-1	-	16	-	TRBV30	CAWVLKGGEDYNEQFF	TGTGCCTGGGTTCTGAAGGGGGGGGAGGACTACAATGAGCAGTTCTTC
TRBJ2-7	TRBD2	15	-	TRBV27	CASSLTGTSFYEQYF	TGTGCCAGCAGTCTCACCGGGACTAGTTTTTACGAGCAGTACTTC
TRBJ2-5	-	15	-	TRBV28	CASSSRTDGQETQYF	TGTGCCAGCAGTTCCCGGACAGACGGCCAAGAGACCCAGTACTTC
TRBJ1-2	-	13	-	TRBV7-9	CASREDSLGGYTF	TGTGCCAGCAGAGAGGACAGTCTGGGTGGCTACACCTTC